These 17 T cell receptor beta chains share one sample of origin, sequenced in a study of blood T cell repertoires in COVID-19. Here immunoSEQ multiplex PCR was the method, and the copy in TCRdb shows in-frame clones only, minus some. Among 200,000 to 250,000 clones, more than 80% were seen once, and the ten largest hold about 0.95%. Sequencing input: PBMCs or T cells enriched from blood (not recorded which). The receptors were gathered from a man aged 50 to 60 who had been exposed to COVID-19.

The genes are TRBV19 and TRBJ1-2, with a weak D call TRBD1 (5 bases). Per germline, CDR1 LNHDA and CDR2 SQIVND (reference sequence). The CDR3 has 13 amino acids. The ends were cut back, 10 bases at V and 3 bases at J, with 15 bases in the middle. The DNA for the CDR3 is TGTGCCACCCTTAGCAGGGTTGACTATGGCTACACCTTC. This encodes CATLSRVDYGYTF.

The V gene is TRBV19, the J gene TRBJ1-1; tentative D call: TRBD1 (6 bases). V gave up 5 bases and J gave up 1 base, with 11 bases separating them. Germline CDR1 LNHDA, CDR2 SQIVND (reference sequence). The CDR3 has 14 residues. CDR3 region: CASSLWTANTEAFF. The CDR3, as DNA: TGTGCCAGTAGTCTCTGGACAGCGAACACTGAAGCTTTCTTT.

This chain joins TRBV19 and TRBJ1-1, with TRBD1 identical over 9 bases. The V and J ends lost 5 bases and 2 bases, in that order; junction bases with no gene match: 3. Germline lookup yields CDR1 LNHDA and CDR2 SQIVND (reference sequence). The CDR3 runs 14 residues. In DNA form, the CDR3 reads TGTGCCAGTAGTCGGACAGGGGAAAACACTGAAGCTTTCTTT. This translates into CASSRTGENTEAFF.

This clone has a single count. This chain connects TRBV5-1 to TRBJ1-1; 8 bases line up with TRBD1. This CDR3 has 13 residues. Trimming cost V 5 bases and J 2 bases; bases outside gene matches: 2. Germline loops: CDR1 SGHRS, CDR2 YFSETQ. The chain's CDR3 is CASRQGANTEAFF. CDR3 nucleotide sequence: TGCGCCAGCAGGCAGGGGGCTAACACTGAAGCTTTCTTT. The entire variable domain, with the rest obtained from reference TRBV5-1 and TRBJ1-1, is as follows: KAGVTQTPRYLIKTRGQQVTLSCSPISGHRSVSWYQQTPGQGLQFLFEYFSETQRNKGNFPGRFSGRQFSNSRSEMNVSTLELGDSALYLCASRQGANTEAFFGQGTRLTVV.

The rearrangement links TRBV13 to TRBJ2-2; 9 nucleotides match TRBD1. CDR1 is PRHDT, CDR2 FYEKMQ, per germline (reference sequence). The V gene end was trimmed by 3 bases and the J gene end by 0 bases; junction bases not matched to a gene: 2. The CDR3 length is 16 residues. The DNA of the CDR3 is TGTGCCAGCAGCTTCCGACAGGGGGCGAACACCGGGGAGCTGTTTTTT. Translation: CASSFRQGANTGELFF. Variable domain in full (rest from reference TRBV13 and TRBJ2-2): AAGVIQSPRHLIKEKRETATLKCYPIPRHDTVYWYQQGPGQDPQFLISFYEKMQSDKGSIPDRFSAQQFSDYHSELNMSSLELGDSALYFCASSFRQGANTGELFFGEGSRLTVL.

The chain carries TRBV12-3 or TRBV12-4 and TRBJ1-4; D is perhaps TRBD1 (5 bases). The germline V and J ends were trimmed by 9 bases and 6 bases, with 14 bases remaining between them. The CDR3 length is 13 residues. CDR3 bases: TGTGCCAGTGCTAGGGGAAGGTATGAAAAACTGTTTTTT. Protein product: CASARGRYEKLFF.

The rearrangement joins TRBV2 to TRBJ1-5; D ambiguous. Trimming pared 2 bases from V and 0 bases from J, leaving 5 bases between. This CDR3 is built from 14 residues. Germline-derived CDR1 and CDR2 are SNHLY and FYNNEI. The CDR3 is CASSEPYSNQPQHF. DNA of the CDR3: TGTGCCAGCAGTGAACCCTATAGCAATCAGCCCCAGCATTTT.

The chain couples TRBV18 to TRBJ2-1; a possible D gene is TRBD1 (5 bases). Looked up from germline, CDR1 is KGHSH and CDR2 is LQKENI. The CDR3 sequence is 15 residues long. Trimming took 0 bases from V and 6 from J, leaving 12 bases between them. CDR3 nucleotides: TGTGCCAGCTCACCACCTTTAAGGGGCGCCAATGAGCAGTTCTTC. The encoded protein is CASSPPLRGANEQFF.

The chain couples TRBV19 to TRBJ1-5, with 7 bases aligning to TRBD1. After removal of 10 bases from V and 5 bases from J, the junction contained 17 bases not matched to a gene. The CDR3 loop spans 16 amino acids. Germline V gives CDR1 LNHDA, CDR2 SQIVND (reference sequence). CDR3 sequence: CATRGIYGTEYQPQHF. CDR3 nucleotide sequence: TGTGCCACTAGGGGGATTTACGGGACAGAATATCAGCCCCAGCATTTT.

The genes are TRBV10-1 and TRBJ2-3; 9 positions agree with TRBD1. CDR1 and CDR2 from the germline V gene are WNHNN and SYGVQD (reference sequence). There are 16 residues in the CDR3. V lost 4 bases and J lost 2; bases outside the gene matches: 7. In nucleotides, the CDR3 is TGCGCCAGCAGTGGGCCGGGACAGGGACACACAGATACGCAGTATTTT. Translating it yields CASSGPGQGHTDTQYF.

The V call is TRBV5-6, the J call TRBJ1-5, with 9 bases that match TRBD1. After removal of 1 base from V and 7 bases from J, the junction contained 6 bases not matched to a gene. The germline CDR1 and CDR2 sequences are SGHDT and YYEEEE. CDR3 length: 15 amino acids. The CDR3 is CASSLTGQGHQPQHF. CDR3 nucleotide sequence: TGTGCCAGCAGCTTGACGGGACAGGGACACCAGCCCCAGCATTTT.

This chain links TRBV5-4 with TRBJ2-3, with TRBD1 identical over 10 bases. CDR1 is SGHNT, CDR2 YYREEE, per germline (reference sequence). The CDR3 is made up of 14 amino acids. V dropped 2 bases and J dropped 4; count of bases not matched to a gene: 1. For the CDR3, the DNA is TGTGCCAGCAGCTTTGGGACAGGGGCAGATACGCAGTATTTT. As protein: CASSFGTGADTQYF. Using reference TRBV5-4 and TRBJ2-3 for the parts outside the CDR3, the full variable domain is ETGVTQSPTHLIKTRGQQVTLRCSSQSGHNTVSWYQQALGQGPQFIFQYYREEENGRGNFPPRFSGLQFPNYSSELNVNALELDDSALYLCASSFGTGADTQYFGPGTRLTVL.

The count of this clone is one. CDR3 nucleotides: TGTGCCAGCAGCTGGCGGGAACGAACAGATACGCAGTATTTT. This sequence encodes CASSWRERTDTQYF. The chain joins TRBV9 to TRBJ2-3; D is perhaps TRBD2 (6 bases). Germline-derived CDR1 and CDR2 are SGDLS and YYNGEE. V lost 4 bases, J lost 3 bases, and 12 bases lay in between. The length of the CDR3 is 14 residues.

The CDR3 protein is CATSRVGGPPVLQPQHF. CDR3 nucleotides: TGTGCCACCAGCAGAGTGGGAGGGCCCCCGGTCCTTCAGCCCCAGCATTTT. The chain recombines TRBV15 with TRBJ1-5; D not resolved. This CDR3 has 17 amino acids. Trimming took off 1 base at V and 6 bases at J, with 19 bases between the two ends. Germline lookup yields CDR1 LNHNV and CDR2 YYDKDF (reference sequence).

V is TRBV5-4 and J is TRBJ2-7; D may be TRBD1 (6 bases). Deletions cut 0 bases from V and 7 bases from J, with 14 bases between. Germline V gene lookup returns CDR1 SGHNT and CDR2 YYREEE (reference sequence). The CDR3 has 14 amino acids. This CDR3 reads CASSLGTTGLEQYF. For the CDR3, the DNA is TGTGCCAGCAGCTTGGGGACCACAGGGTTGGAGCAGTACTTC.

The chain links TRBV19 to TRBJ1-6; the D gene is possibly TRBD1 (6 bases). The V end was cut by 5 bases, the J end by 5 bases, with 10 bases between. This CDR3 has 14 residues. Germline lookup yields CDR1 LNHDA and CDR2 SQIVND (reference sequence). CDR3 protein: CASSPGQDNSPLHF. DNA for the CDR3: TGTGCCAGTAGTCCGGGACAAGATAATTCACCCCTCCACTTT.

In this sample, this clone turned up a few times. The chain carries TRBV18 and TRBJ1-4; TRBD1 matches 9 bases. The ends lost 4 bases at V and 8 bases at J; junction bases unmatched: 8. This CDR3 region has 15 residues. Germline lookup yields CDR1 KGHSH and CDR2 LQKENI. The CDR3 loop reads CASSQTTGGEEKLFF. The DNA for the CDR3 is TGTGCCAGCTCACAAACGACAGGGGGGGAAGAAAAACTGTTTTTT.